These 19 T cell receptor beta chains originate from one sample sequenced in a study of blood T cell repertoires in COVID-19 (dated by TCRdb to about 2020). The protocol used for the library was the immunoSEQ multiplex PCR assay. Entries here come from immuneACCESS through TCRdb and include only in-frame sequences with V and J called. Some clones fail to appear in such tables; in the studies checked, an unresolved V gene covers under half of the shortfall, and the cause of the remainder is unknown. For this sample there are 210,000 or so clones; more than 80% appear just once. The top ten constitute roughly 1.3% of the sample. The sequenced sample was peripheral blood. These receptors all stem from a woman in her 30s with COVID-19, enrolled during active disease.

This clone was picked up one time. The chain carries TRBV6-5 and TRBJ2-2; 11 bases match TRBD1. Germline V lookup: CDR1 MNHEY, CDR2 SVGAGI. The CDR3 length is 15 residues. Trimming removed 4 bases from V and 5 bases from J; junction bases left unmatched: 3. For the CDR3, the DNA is TGTGCCAGCAGTTGGGGGGACAGGGGGACCGGGGAGCTGTTTTTT. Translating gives CASSWGDRGTGELFF.

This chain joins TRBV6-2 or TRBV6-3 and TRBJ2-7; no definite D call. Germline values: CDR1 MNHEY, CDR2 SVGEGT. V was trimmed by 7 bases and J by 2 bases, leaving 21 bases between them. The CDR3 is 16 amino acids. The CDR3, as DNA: TGTGCCAGCACCCCATCACCCCACCTCACACCCTACGAGCAGTACTTC. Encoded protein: CASTPSPHLTPYEQYF.

This chain's CDR3 is CASNTDRGRTQPQHF. The CDR3 DNA follows: TGTGCCAGCAATACGGACAGGGGGCGCACACAGCCCCAGCATTTT. The chain uses TRBV6-6 and TRBJ1-5; 11 bases fit TRBD1. CDR1 is MNHNY, CDR2 SVGAGI, per germline (reference sequence). Losses at the gene ends were 7 bases for V and 7 bases for J; bases not matched to a gene: 9. This CDR3 is built from 15 residues.

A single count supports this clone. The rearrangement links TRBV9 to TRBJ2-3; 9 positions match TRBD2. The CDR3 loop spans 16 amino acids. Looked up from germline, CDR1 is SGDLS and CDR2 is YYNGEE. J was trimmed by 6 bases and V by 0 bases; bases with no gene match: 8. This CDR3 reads CASSVDWRGGVDTQYF. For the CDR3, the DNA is TGTGCCAGCAGCGTAGATTGGCGGGGGGGCGTCGATACGCAGTATTTT. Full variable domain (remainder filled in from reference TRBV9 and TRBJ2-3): DSGVTQTPKHLITATGQRVTLRCSPRSGDLSVYWYQQSLDQGLQFLIQYYNGEERAKGNILERFSAQQFPDLHSELNLSSLELGDSALYFCASSVDWRGGVDTQYFGPGTRLTVL.

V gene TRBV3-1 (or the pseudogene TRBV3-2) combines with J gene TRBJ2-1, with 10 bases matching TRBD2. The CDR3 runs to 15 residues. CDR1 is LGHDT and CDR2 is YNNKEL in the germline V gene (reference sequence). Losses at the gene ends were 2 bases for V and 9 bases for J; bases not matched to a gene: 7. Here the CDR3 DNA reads TGTGCCAGCAGCCAAATAGCGGGGGGTTACTCTGAGCAGTTCTTC. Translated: CASSQIAGGYSEQFF.

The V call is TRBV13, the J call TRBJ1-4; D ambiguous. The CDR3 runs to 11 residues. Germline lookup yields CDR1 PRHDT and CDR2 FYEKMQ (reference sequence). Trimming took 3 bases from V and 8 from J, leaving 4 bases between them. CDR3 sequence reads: CASSLREKLFF. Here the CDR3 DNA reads TGTGCCAGCAGCTTGAGGGAAAAACTGTTTTTT.

Here the CDR3 reads CAWSVGGRWYNEQFF. The CDR3 DNA reads TGTGCCTGGAGTGTAGGCGGGAGATGGTACAATGAGCAGTTCTTC. The genes are TRBV30 and TRBJ2-1; 7 bases align to TRBD2. Germline V CDR1 and CDR2: GTSNPN, SVGIG (reference sequence). The CDR3 has 15 amino acids. Trimming removed 0 bases from V and 4 bases from J; junction bases left unmatched: 6.

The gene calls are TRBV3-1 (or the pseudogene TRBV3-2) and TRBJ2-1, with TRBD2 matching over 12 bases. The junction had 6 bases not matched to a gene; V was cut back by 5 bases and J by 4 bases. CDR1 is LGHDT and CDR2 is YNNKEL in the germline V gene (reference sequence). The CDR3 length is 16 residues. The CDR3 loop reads CASSTRLAGVYNEQFF. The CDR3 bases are TGTGCCAGCAGCACCCGACTAGCGGGGGTTTACAATGAGCAGTTCTTC.

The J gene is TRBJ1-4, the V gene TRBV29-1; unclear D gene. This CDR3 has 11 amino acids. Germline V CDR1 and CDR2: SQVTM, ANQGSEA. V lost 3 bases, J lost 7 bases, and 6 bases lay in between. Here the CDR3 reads CSVEFLEKLFF. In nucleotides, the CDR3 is TGCAGCGTTGAGTTCCTTGAAAAACTGTTTTTT.

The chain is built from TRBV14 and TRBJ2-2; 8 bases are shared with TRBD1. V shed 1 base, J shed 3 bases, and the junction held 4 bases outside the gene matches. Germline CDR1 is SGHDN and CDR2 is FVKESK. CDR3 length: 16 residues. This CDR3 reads CASSQVGRGHTGELFF. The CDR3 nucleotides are TGTGCCAGCAGCCAAGTGGGCAGGGGGCACACCGGGGAGCTGTTTTTT.

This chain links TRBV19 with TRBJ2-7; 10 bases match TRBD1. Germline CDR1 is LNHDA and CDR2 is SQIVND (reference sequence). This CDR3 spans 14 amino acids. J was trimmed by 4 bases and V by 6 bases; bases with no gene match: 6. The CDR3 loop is CASSAGTGAYEQYF. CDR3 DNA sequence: TGTGCCAGTAGCGCCGGGACAGGGGCGTACGAGCAGTACTTC.

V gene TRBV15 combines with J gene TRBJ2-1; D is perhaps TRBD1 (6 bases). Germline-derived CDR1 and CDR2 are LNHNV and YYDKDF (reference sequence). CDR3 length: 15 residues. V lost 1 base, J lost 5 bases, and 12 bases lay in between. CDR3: CATSRGGGRNNEQFF. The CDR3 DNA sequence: TGTGCCACCAGCAGAGGAGGGGGACGAAACAATGAGCAGTTCTTC. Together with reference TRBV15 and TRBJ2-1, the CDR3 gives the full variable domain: DAMVIQNPRYQVTQFGKPVTLSCSQTLNHNVMYWYQQKSSQAPKLLFHYYDKDFNNEADTPDNFQSRRPNTSFCFLDIRSPGLGDTAMYLCATSRGGGRNNEQFFGPGTRLTVL.

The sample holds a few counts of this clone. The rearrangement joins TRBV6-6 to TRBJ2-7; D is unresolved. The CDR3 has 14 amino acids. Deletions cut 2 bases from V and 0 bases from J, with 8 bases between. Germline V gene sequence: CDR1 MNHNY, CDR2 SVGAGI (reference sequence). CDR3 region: CASSYPGFSYEQYF. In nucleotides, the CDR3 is TGTGCCAGCAGTTACCCAGGATTCTCCTACGAGCAGTACTTC.

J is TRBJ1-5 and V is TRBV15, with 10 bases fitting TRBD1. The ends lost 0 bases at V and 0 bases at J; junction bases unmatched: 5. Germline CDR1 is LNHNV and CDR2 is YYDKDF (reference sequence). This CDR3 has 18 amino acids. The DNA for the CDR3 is TGTGCCACCAGCAGAGAGTGGGGACAGGGGAGTAGCAATCAGCCCCAGCATTTT. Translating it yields CATSREWGQGSSNQPQHF.

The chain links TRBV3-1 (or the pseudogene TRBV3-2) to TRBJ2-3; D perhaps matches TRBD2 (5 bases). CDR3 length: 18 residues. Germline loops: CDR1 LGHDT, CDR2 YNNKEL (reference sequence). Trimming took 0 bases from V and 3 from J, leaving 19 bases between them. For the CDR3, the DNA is TGTGCCAGCAGCCAAGATTACCTATGGCGGGCCCAAACAGATACGCAGTATTTT. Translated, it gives CASSQDYLWRAQTDTQYF.

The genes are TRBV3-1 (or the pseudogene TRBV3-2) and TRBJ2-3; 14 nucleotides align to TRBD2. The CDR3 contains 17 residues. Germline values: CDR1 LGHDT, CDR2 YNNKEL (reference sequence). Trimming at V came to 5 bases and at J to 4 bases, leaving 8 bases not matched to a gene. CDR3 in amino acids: CASSERKTSGGADTQYF. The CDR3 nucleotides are TGTGCCAGCAGCGAAAGAAAGACTAGCGGGGGGGCAGATACGCAGTATTTT.

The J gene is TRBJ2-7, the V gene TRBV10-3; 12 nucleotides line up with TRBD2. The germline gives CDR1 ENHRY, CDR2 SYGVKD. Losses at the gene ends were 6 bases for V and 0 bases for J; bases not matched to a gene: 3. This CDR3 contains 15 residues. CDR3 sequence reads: CAIRTSGGPSYEQYF. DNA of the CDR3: TGTGCCATCAGAACTAGCGGGGGGCCCTCCTACGAGCAGTACTTC.

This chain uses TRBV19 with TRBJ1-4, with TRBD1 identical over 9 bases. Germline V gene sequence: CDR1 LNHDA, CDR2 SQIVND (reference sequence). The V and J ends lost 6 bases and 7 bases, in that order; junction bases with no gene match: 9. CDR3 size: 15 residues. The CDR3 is CASRLGDRESEKLFF. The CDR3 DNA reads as TGTGCCAGTAGATTAGGGGACAGGGAGAGTGAAAAACTGTTTTTT.

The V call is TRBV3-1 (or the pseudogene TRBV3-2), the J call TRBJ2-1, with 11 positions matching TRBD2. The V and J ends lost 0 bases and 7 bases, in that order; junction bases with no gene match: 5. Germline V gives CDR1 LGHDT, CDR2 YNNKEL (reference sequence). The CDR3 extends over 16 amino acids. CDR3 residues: CASSQDLTSGENEQFF. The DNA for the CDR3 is TGTGCCAGCAGCCAAGATCTGACTAGCGGGGAGAATGAGCAGTTCTTC.